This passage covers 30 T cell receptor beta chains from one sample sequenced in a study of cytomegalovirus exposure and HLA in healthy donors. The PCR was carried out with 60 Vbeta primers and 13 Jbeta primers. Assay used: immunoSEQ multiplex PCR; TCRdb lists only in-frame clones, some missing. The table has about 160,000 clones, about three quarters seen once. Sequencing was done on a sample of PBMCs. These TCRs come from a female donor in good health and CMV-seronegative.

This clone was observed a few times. Here the CDR3 reads CASRNRGRTEAFF. The CDR3 nucleotides read TGTGCCAGCAGGAACAGGGGTAGGACTGAAGCTTTCTTT. V is TRBV6-5 and J is TRBJ1-1, with 7 bases fitting TRBD1. J gave up 5 bases and V 6 bases, and 6 bases lay outside the gene matches. The length of the CDR3 is 13 residues. The germline gives CDR1 MNHEY, CDR2 SVGAGI.

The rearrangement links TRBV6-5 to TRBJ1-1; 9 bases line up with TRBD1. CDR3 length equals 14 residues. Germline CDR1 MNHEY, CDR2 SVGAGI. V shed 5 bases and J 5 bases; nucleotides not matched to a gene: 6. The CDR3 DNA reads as TGTGCCAGCAGTACCGGACAGGGGTGGACTGAAGCTTTCTTT. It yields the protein CASSTGQGWTEAFF.

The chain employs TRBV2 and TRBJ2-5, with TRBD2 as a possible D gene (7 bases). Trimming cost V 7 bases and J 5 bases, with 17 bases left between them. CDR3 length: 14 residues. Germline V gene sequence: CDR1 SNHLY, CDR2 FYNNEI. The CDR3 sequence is CASKGGRAWETQYF. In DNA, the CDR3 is TGTGCCAGCAAGGGGGGGAGGGCCTGGGAGACCCAGTACTTC.

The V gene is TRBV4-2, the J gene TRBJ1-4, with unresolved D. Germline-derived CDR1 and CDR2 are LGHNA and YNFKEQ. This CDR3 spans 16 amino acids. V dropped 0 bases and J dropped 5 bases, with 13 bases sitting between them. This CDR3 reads CASSQDRRRGNEKLFF. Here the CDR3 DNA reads TGTGCCAGCAGCCAAGATAGGAGACGGGGAAATGAAAAACTGTTTTTT.

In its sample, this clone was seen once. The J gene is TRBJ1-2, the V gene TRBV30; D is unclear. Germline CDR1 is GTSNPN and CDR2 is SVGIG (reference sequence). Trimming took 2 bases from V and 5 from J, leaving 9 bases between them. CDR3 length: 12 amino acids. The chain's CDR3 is CAWSSGMYGYTF. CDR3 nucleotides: TGTGCCTGGAGTTCGGGGATGTATGGCTACACCTTC.

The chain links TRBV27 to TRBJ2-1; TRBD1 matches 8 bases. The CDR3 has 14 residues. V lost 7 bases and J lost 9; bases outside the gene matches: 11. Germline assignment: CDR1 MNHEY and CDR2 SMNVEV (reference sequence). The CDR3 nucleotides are TGTGCCAGCACTATGAACAGGGGGAACGGTGAGCAGTTCTTC. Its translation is CASTMNRGNGEQFF.

CDR3 amino acids: CASRRDRGYEQYF. In DNA, the CDR3 is TGTGCCAGCAGACGGGACAGGGGTTACGAGCAGTACTTC. This chain connects TRBV6-6 to TRBJ2-5, with TRBD1 matching 10 bases. The last part of the DNA fits TRBJ2-7 better; the J call may be wrong. CDR1 and CDR2 (germline): MNHNY, SVGAGI (reference sequence). The CDR3 sequence is 13 residues long.

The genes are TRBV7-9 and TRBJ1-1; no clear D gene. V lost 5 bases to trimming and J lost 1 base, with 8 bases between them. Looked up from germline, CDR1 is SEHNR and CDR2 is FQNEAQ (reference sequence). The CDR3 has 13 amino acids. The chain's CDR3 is CASSASENTEAFF. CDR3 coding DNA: TGTGCCAGCAGCGCCTCAGAGAACACTGAAGCTTTCTTT.

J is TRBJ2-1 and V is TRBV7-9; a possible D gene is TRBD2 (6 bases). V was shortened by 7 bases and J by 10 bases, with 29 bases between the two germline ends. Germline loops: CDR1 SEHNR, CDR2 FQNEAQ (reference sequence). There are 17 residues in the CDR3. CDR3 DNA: TGTGCCAGCACCATCAGGCCCCGGGACTCCTCAGGCAACGAGCAGTTCTTC. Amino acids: CASTIRPRDSSGNEQFF.

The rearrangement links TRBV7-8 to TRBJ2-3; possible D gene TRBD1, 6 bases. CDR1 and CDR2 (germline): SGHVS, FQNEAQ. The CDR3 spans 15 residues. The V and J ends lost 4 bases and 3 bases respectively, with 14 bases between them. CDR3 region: CASSSKGVGTDTQYF. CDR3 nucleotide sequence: TGTGCCAGCAGCTCCAAGGGGGTCGGTACAGATACGCAGTATTTT.

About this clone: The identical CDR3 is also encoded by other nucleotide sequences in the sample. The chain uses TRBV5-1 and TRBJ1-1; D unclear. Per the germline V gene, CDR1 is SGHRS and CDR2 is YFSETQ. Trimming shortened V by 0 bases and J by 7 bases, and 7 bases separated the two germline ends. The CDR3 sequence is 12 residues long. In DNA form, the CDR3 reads TGCGCCAGCAGCTTGGACAGCCTTGAAGCTTTCTTT. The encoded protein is CASSLDSLEAFF.

The CDR3 sequence is CASRPLTGRLYF. For the CDR3, the DNA is TGCGCCAGCAGACCCCTAACAGGCCGCCTGTACTTC. The chain carries TRBV5-1 and TRBJ2-7, with D perhaps matching TRBD1 (5 bases). Germline loops: CDR1 SGHRS, CDR2 YFSETQ. Trimming stripped 5 bases from V and 12 bases from J, with 18 bases between. This CDR3 contains 12 residues. Using reference TRBV5-1 and TRBJ2-7 for the parts outside the CDR3, the full variable domain is KAGVTQTPRYLIKTRGQQVTLSCSPISGHRSVSWYQQTPGQGLQFLFEYFSETQRNKGNFPGRFSGRQFSNSRSEMNVSTLELGDSALYLCASRPLTGRLYFGPGTRLTVT.

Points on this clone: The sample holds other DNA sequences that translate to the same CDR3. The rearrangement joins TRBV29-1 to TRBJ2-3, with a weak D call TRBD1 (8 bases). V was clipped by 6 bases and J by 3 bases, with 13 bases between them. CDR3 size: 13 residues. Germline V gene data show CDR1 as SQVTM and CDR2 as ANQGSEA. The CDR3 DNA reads TGCAGCGTCGACAGGGGAGGGACAGATACGCAGTATTTT. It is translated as CSVDRGGTDTQYF.

The CDR3, as DNA: TGTGCCAGCAGGGGAGGCGGAAACACCATATATTTT. As protein: CASRGGGNTIYF. The J gene is TRBJ1-3, the V gene TRBV2; D call uncertain. The germline V gene has CDR1 SNHLY and CDR2 FYNNEI. The V and J ends lost 6 bases and 4 bases respectively, with 7 bases between them. The CDR3 is made up of 12 amino acids.

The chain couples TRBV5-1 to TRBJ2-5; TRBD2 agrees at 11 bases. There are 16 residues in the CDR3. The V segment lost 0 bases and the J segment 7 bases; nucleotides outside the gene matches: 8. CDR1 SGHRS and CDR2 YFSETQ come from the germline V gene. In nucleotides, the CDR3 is TGCGCCAGCAGCTTGGATGTTAGCGGGAGGGCCGGGACCCAGTACTTC. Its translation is CASSLDVSGRAGTQYF. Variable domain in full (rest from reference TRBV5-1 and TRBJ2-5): KAGVTQTPRYLIKTRGQQVTLSCSPISGHRSVSWYQQTPGQGLQFLFEYFSETQRNKGNFPGRFSGRQFSNSRSEMNVSTLELGDSALYLCASSLDVSGRAGTQYFGPGTRLLVL.

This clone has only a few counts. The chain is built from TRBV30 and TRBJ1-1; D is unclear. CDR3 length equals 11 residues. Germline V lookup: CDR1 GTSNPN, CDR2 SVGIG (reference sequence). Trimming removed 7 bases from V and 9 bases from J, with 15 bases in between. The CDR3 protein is CASSGVYQAFF. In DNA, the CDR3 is TGTGCCTCCTCCGGGGTGTACCAAGCTTTCTTT. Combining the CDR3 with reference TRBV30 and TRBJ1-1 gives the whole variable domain SQTIHQWPATLVQPVGSPLSLECTVEGTSNPNLYWYRQAAGRGLQLLFYSVGIGQISSEVPQNLSASRPQDRQFILSSKKLLLSDSGFYLCASSGVYQAFFGQGTRLTVV.

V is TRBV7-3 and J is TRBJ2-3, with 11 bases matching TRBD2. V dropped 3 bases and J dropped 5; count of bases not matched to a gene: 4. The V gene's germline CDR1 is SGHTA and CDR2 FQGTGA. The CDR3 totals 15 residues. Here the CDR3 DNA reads TGTGCCAGCAGCTTTAGCGGGGGGGCCAGAGATACGCAGTATTTT. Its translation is CASSFSGGARDTQYF.

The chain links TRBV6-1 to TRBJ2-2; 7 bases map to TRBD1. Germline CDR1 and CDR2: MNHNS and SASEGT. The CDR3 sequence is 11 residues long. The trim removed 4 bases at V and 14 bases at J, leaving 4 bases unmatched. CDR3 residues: CASSASGGLFF. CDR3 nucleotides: TGTGCCAGCAGTGCTTCAGGGGGTCTGTTTTTT.

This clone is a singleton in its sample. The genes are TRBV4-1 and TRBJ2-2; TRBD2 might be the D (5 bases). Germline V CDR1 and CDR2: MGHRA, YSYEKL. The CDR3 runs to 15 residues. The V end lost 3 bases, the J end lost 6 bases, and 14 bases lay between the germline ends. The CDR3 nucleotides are TGCGCCAGCAGCCAGGAGACGCCGCGGGCCGGGGAGCTGTTTTTT. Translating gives CASSQETPRAGELFF.

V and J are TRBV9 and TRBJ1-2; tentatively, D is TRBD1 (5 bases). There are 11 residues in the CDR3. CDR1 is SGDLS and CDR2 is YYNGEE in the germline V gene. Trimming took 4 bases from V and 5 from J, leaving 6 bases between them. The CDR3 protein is CASSPGYGYTF. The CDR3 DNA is TGTGCCAGCAGCCCAGGGTATGGCTACACCTTC.

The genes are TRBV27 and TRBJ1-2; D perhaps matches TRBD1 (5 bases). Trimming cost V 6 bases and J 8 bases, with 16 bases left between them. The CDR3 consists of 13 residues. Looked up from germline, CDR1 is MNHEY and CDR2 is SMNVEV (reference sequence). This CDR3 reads CASRPTASEGYTF. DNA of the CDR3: TGTGCCAGCAGGCCGACAGCCTCGGAGGGCTACACCTTC.

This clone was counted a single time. The CDR3: CASSESTGQGWEKLFF. As DNA, the CDR3 is TGCGCCAGCAGTGAGTCGACGGGACAGGGCTGGGAAAAACTGTTTTTT. The rearrangement uses TRBV10-1 and TRBJ1-4, with 9 bases aligning to TRBD1. The germline CDR1 and CDR2 sequences are WNHNN and SYGVQD (reference sequence). V shed 0 bases, J shed 8 bases, and the junction held 7 bases outside the gene matches. The CDR3 is made up of 16 amino acids.

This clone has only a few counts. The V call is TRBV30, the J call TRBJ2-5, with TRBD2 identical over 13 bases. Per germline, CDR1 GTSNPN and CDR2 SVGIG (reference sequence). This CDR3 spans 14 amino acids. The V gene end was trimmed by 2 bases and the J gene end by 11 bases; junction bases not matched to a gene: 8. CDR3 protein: CAWSRGTSGIFQYF. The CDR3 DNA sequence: TGTGCCTGGAGTCGCGGGACTAGCGGGATCTTTCAGTACTTC. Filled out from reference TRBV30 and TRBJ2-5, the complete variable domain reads SQTIHQWPATLVQPVGSPLSLECTVEGTSNPNLYWYRQAAGRGLQLLFYSVGIGQISSEVPQNLSASRPQDRQFILSSKKLLLSDSGFYLCAWSRGTSGIFQYFGPGTRLLVL.

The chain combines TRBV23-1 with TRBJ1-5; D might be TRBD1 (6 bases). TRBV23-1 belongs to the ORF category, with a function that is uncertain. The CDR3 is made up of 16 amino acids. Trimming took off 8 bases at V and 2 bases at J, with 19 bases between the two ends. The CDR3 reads CASGGKWGGGNQPQHF. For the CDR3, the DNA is TGCGCCAGCGGGGGCAAGTGGGGGGGCGGCAATCAGCCCCAGCATTTT.

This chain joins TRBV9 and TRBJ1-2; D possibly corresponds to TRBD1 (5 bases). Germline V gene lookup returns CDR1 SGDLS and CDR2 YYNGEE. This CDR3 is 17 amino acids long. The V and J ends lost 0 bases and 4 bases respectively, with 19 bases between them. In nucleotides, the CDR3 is TGTGCCAGCAGCGTAGCTACTTTGGGGGGGAAGGGCTATGGCTACACCTTC. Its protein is CASSVATLGGKGYGYTF.

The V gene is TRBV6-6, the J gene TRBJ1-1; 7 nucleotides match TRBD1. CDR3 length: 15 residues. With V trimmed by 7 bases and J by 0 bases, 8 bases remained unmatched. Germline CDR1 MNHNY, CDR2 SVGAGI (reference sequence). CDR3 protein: CASKVGQPMNTEAFF. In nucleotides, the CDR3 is TGTGCCAGCAAGGTGGGACAGCCCATGAACACTGAAGCTTTCTTT.

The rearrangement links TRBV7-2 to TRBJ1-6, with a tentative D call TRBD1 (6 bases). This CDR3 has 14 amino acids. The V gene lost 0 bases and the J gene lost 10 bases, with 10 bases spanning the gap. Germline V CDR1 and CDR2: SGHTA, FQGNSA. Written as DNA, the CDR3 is TGTGCCAGCAGCTTAGCGACAGGAATCTCACCCCTCCACTTT. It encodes CASSLATGISPLHF.

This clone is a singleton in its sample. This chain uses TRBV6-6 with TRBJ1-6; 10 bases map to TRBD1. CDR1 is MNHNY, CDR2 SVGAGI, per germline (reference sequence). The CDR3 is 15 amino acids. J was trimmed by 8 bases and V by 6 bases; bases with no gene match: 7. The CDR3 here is CASSPRGTGDSPLHF. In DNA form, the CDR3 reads TGTGCCAGCAGCCCCCGGGGGACAGGGGATTCACCCCTCCACTTT.

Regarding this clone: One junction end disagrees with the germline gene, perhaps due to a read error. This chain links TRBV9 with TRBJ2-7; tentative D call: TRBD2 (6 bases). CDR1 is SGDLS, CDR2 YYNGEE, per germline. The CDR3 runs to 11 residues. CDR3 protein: CASSGSGLLQF. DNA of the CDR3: TGTGCCAGCAGCGGATCGGGACTCTTGCAGTTC.

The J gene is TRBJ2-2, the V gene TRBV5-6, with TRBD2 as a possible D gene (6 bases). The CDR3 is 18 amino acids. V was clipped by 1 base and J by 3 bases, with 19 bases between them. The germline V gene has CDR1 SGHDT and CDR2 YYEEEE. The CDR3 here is CASSLRLTSLFDTGELFF. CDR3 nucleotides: TGTGCCAGCAGCTTGAGATTAACTAGCCTGTTTGACACCGGGGAGCTGTTTTTT.